This T cell receptor (beta chain) is drawn from a study of cytomegalovirus exposure and HLA in healthy donors. The study's findings and limits: Analysis performed later showed TCR beta chains linked to HLA being more clonally expanded than equally common others.

About this clone: Its antigen remains unidentified.

PCR primers comprised 60 Vbeta and 13 Jbeta primers. Method: immunoSEQ multiplex PCR; TCRdb's copy keeps in-frame clones and lacks some. The sample carries approximately 190,000 clones, 84% recorded once. This CDR3 spans 9 amino acids. CDR1 and CDR2 from the germline V gene are MNHNY and SVGAGI (reference sequence). V was trimmed by 10 bases and J by 3 bases, leaving 3 bases between them. This receptor was identified in a woman aged 45 to 65 in good health and CMV-seropositive. Source material: PBMCs. The chain uses TRBV6-6 and TRBJ2-5; D not certain. CDR3 in amino acids: CATKETQYF. For the CDR3, the DNA is TGTGCCACAAAAGAGACCCAGTACTTC.